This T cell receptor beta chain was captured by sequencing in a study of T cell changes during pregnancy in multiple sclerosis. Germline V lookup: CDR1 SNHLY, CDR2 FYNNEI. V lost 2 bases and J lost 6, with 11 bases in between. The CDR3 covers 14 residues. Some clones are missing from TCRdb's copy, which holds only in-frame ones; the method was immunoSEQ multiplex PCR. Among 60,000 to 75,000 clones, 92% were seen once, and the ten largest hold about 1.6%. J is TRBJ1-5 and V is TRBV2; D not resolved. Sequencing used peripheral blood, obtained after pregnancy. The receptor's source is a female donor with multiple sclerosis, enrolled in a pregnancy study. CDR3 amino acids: CASSEILAGQPQHF. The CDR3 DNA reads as TGTGCCAGCAGTGAAATTTTGGCAGGTCAGCCCCAGCATTTT.